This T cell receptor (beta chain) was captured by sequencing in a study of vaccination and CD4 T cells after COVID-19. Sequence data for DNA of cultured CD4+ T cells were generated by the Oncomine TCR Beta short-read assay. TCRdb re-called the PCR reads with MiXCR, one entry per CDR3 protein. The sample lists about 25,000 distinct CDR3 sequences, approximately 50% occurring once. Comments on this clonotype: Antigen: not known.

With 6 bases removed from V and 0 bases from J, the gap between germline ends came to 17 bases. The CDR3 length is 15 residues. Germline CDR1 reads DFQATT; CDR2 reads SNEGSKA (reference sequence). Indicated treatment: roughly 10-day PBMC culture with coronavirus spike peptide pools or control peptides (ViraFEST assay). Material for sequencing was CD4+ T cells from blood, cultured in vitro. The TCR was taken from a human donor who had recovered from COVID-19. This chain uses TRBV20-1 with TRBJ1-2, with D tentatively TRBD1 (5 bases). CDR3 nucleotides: TGCAGTGCCCCTCAGTGGGGGAGAGCTAACTATGGCTACACCTTC. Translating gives CSAPQWGRANYGYTF.